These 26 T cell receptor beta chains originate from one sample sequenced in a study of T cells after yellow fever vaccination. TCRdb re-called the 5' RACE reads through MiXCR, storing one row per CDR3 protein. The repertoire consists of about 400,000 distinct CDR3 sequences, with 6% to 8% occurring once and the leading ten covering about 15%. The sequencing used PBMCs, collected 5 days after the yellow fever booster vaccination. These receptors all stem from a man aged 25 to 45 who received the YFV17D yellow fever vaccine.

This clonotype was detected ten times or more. DNA for the CDR3: TGTGCCAGCATTGACAGGGTAGCCGGGGAGCTGTTTTTT. This codes for CASIDRVAGELFF. The chain has TRBV28 and TRBJ2-2; 7 bases map to TRBD1. V lost 7 bases and J lost 6; bases outside the gene matches: 5. The CDR3 has 13 amino acids. Per germline, CDR1 MDHEN and CDR2 SYDVKM.

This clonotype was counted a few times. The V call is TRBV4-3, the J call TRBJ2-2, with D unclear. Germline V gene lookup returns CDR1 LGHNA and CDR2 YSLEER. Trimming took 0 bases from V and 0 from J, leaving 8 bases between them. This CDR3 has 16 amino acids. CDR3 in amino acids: CASSQDSMSNTGELFF. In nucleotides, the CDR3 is TGCGCCAGCAGCCAAGATTCGATGTCGAACACCGGGGAGCTGTTTTTT.

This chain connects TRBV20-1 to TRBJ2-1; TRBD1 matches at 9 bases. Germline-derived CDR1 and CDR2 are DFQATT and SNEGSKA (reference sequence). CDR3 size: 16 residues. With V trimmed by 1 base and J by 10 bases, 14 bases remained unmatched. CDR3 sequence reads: CSARASGTGRLKEQFF. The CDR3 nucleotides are TGCAGTGCTAGAGCATCCGGGACAGGGCGTTTGAAGGAGCAGTTCTTC.

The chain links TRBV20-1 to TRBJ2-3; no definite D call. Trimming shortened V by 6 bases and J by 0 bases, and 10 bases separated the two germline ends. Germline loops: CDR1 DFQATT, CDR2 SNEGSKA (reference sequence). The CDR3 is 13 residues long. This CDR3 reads CSAKFPSTDTQYF. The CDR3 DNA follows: TGCAGTGCCAAATTCCCAAGCACAGATACGCAGTATTTT.

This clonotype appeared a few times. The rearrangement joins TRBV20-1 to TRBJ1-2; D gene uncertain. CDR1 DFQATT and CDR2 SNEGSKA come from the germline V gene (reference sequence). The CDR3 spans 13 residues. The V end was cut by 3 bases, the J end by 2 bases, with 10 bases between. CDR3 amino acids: CSARGLRNYGYTF. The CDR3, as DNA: TGCAGTGCTAGGGGGTTGAGGAACTATGGCTACACCTTC.

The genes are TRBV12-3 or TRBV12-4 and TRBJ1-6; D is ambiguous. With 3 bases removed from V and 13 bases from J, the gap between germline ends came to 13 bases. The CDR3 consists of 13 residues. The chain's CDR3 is CASSFTEGLPLHF. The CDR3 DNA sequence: TGTGCCAGCAGTTTTACGGAGGGTTTGCCCCTCCACTTT.

Here the CDR3 DNA reads TGCAGTTCCCCCTGGGGCGGTGAGACCCAGTACTTC. It translates to CSSPWGGETQYF. This rearrangement joins TRBV20-1 to TRBJ2-5, with a tentative D call TRBD1 (5 bases). Germline CDR1 DFQATT, CDR2 SNEGSKA (reference sequence). V lost 8 bases and J 5 bases, leaving 15 bases between the germline ends. This CDR3 comprises 12 residues.

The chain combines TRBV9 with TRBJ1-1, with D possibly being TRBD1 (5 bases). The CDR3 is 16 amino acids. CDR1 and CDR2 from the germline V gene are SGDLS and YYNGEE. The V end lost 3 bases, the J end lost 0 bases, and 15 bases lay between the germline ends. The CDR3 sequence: CASSGGRDWLNTEAFF. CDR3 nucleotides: TGTGCCAGCAGCGGGGGCCGGGACTGGCTGAACACTGAAGCTTTCTTT.

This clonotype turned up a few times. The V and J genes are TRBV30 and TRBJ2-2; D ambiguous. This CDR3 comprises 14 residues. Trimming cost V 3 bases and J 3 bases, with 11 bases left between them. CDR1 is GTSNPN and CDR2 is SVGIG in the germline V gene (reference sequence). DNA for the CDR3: TGTGCCTGGAGAAAATGGCAAGACACCGGGGAGCTGTTTTTT. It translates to CAWRKWQDTGELFF.

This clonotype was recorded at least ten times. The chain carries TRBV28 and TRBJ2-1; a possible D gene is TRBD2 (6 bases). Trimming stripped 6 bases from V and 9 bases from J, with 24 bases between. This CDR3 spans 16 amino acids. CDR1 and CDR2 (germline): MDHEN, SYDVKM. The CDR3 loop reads CASSLDGSHSLGEQFF. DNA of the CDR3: TGTGCCAGCAGCCTTGACGGGAGCCATTCTCTGGGTGAGCAGTTCTTC.

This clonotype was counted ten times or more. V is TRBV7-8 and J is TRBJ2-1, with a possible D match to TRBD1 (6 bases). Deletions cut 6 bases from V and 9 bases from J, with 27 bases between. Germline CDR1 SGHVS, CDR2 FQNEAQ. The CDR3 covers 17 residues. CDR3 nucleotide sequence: TGTGCCAGCAGTTACAGGGTACCTCGGGGTCGAAGTGGTGAGCAGTTCTTC. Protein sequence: CASSYRVPRGRSGEQFF.

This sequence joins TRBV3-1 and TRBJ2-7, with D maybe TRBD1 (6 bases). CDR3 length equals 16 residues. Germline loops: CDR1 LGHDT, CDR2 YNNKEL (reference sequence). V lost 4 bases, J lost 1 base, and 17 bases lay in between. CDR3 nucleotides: TGTGCCAGCAGCCCCATTTTGACAGGATCTTCCTACGAGCAGTACTTC. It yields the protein CASSPILTGSSYEQYF.

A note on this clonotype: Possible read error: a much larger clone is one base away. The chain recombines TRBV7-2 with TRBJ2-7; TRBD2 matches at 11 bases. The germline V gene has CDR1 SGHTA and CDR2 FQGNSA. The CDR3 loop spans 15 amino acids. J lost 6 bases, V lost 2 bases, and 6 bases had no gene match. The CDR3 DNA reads TGTGCCAGCAGCTTATATAGCGGGAGGGCCGCCGAGCAGTACTTC. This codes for CASSLYSGRAAEQYF.

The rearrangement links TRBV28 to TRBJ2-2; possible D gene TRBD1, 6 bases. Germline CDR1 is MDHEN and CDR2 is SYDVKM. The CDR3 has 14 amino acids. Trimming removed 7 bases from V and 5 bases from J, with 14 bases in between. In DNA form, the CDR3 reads TGTGCCAGCATACAAGGGGGTGGGACCGGGGAGCTGTTTTTT. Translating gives CASIQGGGTGELFF.

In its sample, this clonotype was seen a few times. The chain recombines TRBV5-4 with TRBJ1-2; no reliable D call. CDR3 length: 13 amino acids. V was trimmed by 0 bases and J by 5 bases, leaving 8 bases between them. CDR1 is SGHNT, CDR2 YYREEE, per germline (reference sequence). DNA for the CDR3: TGTGCCAGCAGCTTGGCCCAGGATTATGGCTACACCTTC. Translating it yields CASSLAQDYGYTF.

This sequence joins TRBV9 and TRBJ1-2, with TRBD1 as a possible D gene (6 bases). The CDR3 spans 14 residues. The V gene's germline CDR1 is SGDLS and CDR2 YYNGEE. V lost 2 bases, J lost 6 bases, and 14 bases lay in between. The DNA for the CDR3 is TGTGCCAGCAGCGTGGGGGGCCGGACAGATGGCTACACCTTC. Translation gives CASSVGGRTDGYTF.

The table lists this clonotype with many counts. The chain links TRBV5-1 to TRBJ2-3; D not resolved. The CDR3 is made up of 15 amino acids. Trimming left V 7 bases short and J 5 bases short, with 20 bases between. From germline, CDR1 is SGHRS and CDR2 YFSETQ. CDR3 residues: CASCSTQFVGDTQYF. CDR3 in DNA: TGCGCCAGCTGTTCGACCCAGTTTGTGGGAGATACGCAGTATTTT.

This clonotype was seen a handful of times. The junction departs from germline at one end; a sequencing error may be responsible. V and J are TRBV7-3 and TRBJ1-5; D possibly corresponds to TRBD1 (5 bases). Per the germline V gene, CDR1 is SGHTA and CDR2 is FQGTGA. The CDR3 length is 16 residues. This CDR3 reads CASSITGPGSNQPQHF. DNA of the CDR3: TGTGCCAGCAGCATAACAGGCCCAGGGAGCAATCAGCCCCAGCATTTT. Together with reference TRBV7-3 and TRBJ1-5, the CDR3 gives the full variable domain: GAGVSQTPSNKVTEKGKYVELRCDPISGHTALYWYRQSLGQGPEFLIYFQGTGAADDSGLPNDRFFAVRPEGSVSTLKIQRTERGDSAVYLCASSITGPGSNQPQHFGDGTRLSIL.

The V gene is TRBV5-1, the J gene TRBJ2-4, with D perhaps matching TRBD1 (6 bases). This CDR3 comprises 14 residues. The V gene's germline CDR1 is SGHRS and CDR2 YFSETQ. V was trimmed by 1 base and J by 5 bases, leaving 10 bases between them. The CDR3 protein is CASSLTGRENIQYF. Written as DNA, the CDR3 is TGCGCCAGCAGCTTGACAGGGCGGGAAAACATTCAGTACTTC.

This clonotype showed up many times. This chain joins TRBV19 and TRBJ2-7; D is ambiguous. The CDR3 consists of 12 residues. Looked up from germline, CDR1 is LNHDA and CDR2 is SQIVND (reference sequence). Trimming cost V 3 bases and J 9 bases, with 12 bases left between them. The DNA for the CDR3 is TGTGCCAGTAGTATTACAGACTCCGTGCAGTACTTC. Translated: CASSITDSVQYF.

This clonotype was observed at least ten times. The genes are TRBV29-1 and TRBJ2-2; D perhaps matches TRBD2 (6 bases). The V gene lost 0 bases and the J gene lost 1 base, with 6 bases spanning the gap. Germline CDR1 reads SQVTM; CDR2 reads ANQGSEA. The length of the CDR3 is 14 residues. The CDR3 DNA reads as TGCAGCGTTGAAGAGCGGGAGAACACCGGGGAGCTGTTTTTT. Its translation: CSVEERENTGELFF.

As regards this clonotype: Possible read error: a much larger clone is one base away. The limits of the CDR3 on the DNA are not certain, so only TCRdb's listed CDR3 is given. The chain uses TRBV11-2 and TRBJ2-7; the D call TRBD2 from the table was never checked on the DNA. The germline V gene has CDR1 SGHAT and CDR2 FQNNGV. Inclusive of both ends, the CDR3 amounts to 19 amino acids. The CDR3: CASSSPGLAVARGTREQCF.

CDR3 in amino acids: CSVGERGTAYGYTF. The DNA of the CDR3 is TGCAGCGTTGGGGAAAGGGGGACAGCGTATGGCTACACCTTC. The chain employs TRBV29-1 and TRBJ1-2; 7 nucleotides align to TRBD1. This CDR3 comprises 14 residues. Looked up from germline, CDR1 is SQVTM and CDR2 is ANQGSEA. With 4 bases clipped from V and 5 bases from J, the junction kept 10 bases outside the gene matches.

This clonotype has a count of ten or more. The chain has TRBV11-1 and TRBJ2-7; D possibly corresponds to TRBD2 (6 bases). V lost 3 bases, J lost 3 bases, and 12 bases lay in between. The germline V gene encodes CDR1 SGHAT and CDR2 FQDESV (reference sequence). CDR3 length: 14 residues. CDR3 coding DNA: TGTGCCAGCAGCTTGGGTCCGGGAGTCTACGAGCAGTACTTC. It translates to CASSLGPGVYEQYF.

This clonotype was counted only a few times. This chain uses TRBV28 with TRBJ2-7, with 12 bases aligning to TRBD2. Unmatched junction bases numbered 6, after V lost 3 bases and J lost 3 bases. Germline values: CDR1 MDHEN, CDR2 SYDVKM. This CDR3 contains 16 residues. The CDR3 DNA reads TGTGCCAGCAGTTTGACTAGCGGGAGTATAGGCTACGAGCAGTACTTC. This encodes CASSLTSGSIGYEQYF.

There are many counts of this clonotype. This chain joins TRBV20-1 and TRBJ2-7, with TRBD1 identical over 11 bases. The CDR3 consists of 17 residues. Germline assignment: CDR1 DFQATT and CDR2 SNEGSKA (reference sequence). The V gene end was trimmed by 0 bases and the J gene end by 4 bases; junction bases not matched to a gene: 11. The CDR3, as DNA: TGCAGTGCTAGAGATGCGACGGGAGGACAGGGGGCTTACGAGCAGTACTTC. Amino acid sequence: CSARDATGGQGAYEQYF.